The 21 T cell receptor beta chains in this list originate from one sample, sequenced in a study of T cells of healthy individuals. TCRdb fed the 5' RACE reads into MiXCR, producing one record per CDR3 protein. This sample has tens of thousands of distinct CDR3 sequences, with roughly 5% found just once. These receptors came from a female donor in good health.

V is TRBV5-4 and J is TRBJ1-4; tentatively, D is TRBD1 (5 bases). Looked up from germline, CDR1 is SGHNT and CDR2 is YYREEE (reference sequence). V was pared by 5 bases and J by 7 bases, with 18 bases between. This CDR3 spans 15 amino acids. The CDR3 DNA follows: TGTGCCAGCAGTTCAGAGGGGCCGACGGGTGAAAAACTGTTTTTT. This sequence encodes CASSSEGPTGEKLFF.

A remark on this clonotype: A read error may be the cause here, since a much bigger clone is one base away. The chain links TRBV9 to TRBJ2-3; 13 bases are shared with TRBD2. The V and J ends lost 0 bases and 5 bases, in that order; junction bases with no gene match: 6. Per germline, CDR1 SGDLS and CDR2 YYNGEE. There are 17 residues in the CDR3. For the CDR3, the DNA is TGTGCCAGCAGCGTAGAGGGACTAGCGGGATGGGGAGATACGCAGTATTTT. It yields the protein CASSVEGLAGWGDTQYF.

A remark on this clonotype: Since a much larger clone is just one base distant, this may be a read error. The chain is built from TRBV27 and TRBJ1-1; no clear D gene. The germline V gene encodes CDR1 MNHEY and CDR2 SMNVEV (reference sequence). Trimming stripped 5 bases from V and 1 base from J, with 11 bases between. The CDR3 is 14 residues long. CDR3 nucleotide sequence: TGTGCCAGCAGTCTTAGCACAGCGAACACTGAAGCTTTCTTT. Translation gives CASSLSTANTEAFF.

This clonotype has ten or more counts. The rearrangement uses TRBV29-1 and TRBJ1-1; a possible D gene is TRBD1 (6 bases). This CDR3 has 12 residues. Germline V gene lookup returns CDR1 SQVTM and CDR2 ANQGSEA. Trimming took 4 bases from V and 4 from J, leaving 10 bases between them. CDR3 sequence (DNA): TGCAGCGTTGTCCAGACAGGCACTGAAGCTTTCTTT. Its protein is CSVVQTGTEAFF.

This clonotype was detected many times. V gene TRBV20-1 combines with J gene TRBJ2-3; no clear D. The V end was cut by 5 bases, the J end by 7 bases, with 16 bases between. The germline V gene has CDR1 DFQATT and CDR2 SNEGSKA (reference sequence). This CDR3 is built from 13 residues. For the CDR3, the DNA is TGCAGTGCTCCTCCCGGTCCGGGTTATACGCAGTATTTT. It encodes CSAPPGPGYTQYF.

This rearrangement joins TRBV6-2 or TRBV6-3 to TRBJ1-2, with a weak D call TRBD1 (5 bases). The CDR3 extends over 13 amino acids. V lost 4 bases to trimming and J lost 5 bases, with 11 bases between them. Per the germline V gene, CDR1 is MNHEY and CDR2 is SVGEGT. The CDR3 spells CASSSTGCYGYTF. The CDR3 bases are TGTGCCAGCAGTTCTACAGGTTGTTATGGCTACACCTTC.

In this sample, this clonotype turned up many times. The chain employs TRBV27 and TRBJ2-3; 9 nucleotides line up with TRBD2. Looked up from germline, CDR1 is MNHEY and CDR2 is SMNVEV (reference sequence). The CDR3 has 15 amino acids. The V segment lost 6 bases and the J segment 7 bases; nucleotides outside the gene matches: 11. The DNA of the CDR3 is TGTGCCAGCAGCAAAAGGGCGGGAGGGCCTAATACGCAGTATTTT. This encodes CASSKRAGGPNTQYF.

This clonotype was seen at least ten times. This chain connects TRBV18 to TRBJ2-7; perhaps TRBD1 as D (6 bases). The CDR3 has 13 amino acids. V was clipped by 2 bases and J by 5 bases, with 10 bases between them. CDR1 is KGHSH, CDR2 LQKENI, per germline. In DNA, the CDR3 is TGTGCCAGCTCACCAAGGGGGACCCACGAGCAGTACTTC. Translating gives CASSPRGTHEQYF.

This clonotype was detected many times. The V and J genes are TRBV5-1 and TRBJ2-5, with 11 nucleotides matching TRBD2. CDR3 size: 15 residues. Per the germline V gene, CDR1 is SGHRS and CDR2 is YFSETQ. V shed 5 bases, J shed 4 bases, and the junction held 7 bases outside the gene matches. DNA for the CDR3: TGCGCCAGCAGACTAGCGGGAGATTGGGCAGAGACCCAGTACTTC. Translating gives CASRLAGDWAETQYF. The variable domain in full, with the rest retrieved from reference TRBV5-1 and TRBJ2-5, is KAGVTQTPRYLIKTRGQQVTLSCSPISGHRSVSWYQQTPGQGLQFLFEYFSETQRNKGNFPGRFSGRQFSNSRSEMNVSTLELGDSALYLCASRLAGDWAETQYFGPGTRLLVL.

The table lists this clonotype with many counts. This rearrangement joins TRBV6-2 or TRBV6-3 to TRBJ2-1; TRBD2 matches 15 bases. CDR1 is MNHEY, CDR2 SVGEGT, per germline. The V gene end was trimmed by 8 bases and the J gene end by 7 bases; junction bases not matched to a gene: 9. CDR3 length: 16 residues. The CDR3 loop is CASAIRTSGRENEQFF. CDR3 sequence (DNA): TGTGCCAGCGCCATACGGACTAGCGGGAGGGAGAATGAGCAGTTCTTC.

This clonotype was seen repeatedly, ten times or more. The chain combines TRBV20-1 with TRBJ1-6, with 8 bases fitting TRBD1. The germline CDR1 and CDR2 sequences are DFQATT and SNEGSKA (reference sequence). CDR3 size: 15 residues. V lost 1 base and J lost 7; bases outside the gene matches: 6. The CDR3 protein is CSARAGGETNSPLHF. The CDR3 DNA is TGCAGTGCTAGAGCAGGGGGCGAAACAAATTCACCCCTCCACTTT.

This chain joins TRBV7-9 and TRBJ2-6, with a possible D match to TRBD2 (5 bases). The CDR3 has 17 residues. Looked up from germline, CDR1 is SEHNR and CDR2 is FQNEAQ (reference sequence). V was trimmed by 1 base and J by 0 bases, leaving 10 bases between them. CDR3 nucleotides: TGTGCCAGCAGCTTAGGAACGGGGATCTCTGGGGCCAACGTCCTGACTTTC. This translates into CASSLGTGISGANVLTF.

This clonotype was found a few times. J is TRBJ1-1 and V is TRBV5-5; no clear D gene. This CDR3 comprises 14 residues. Germline V gene sequence: CDR1 SGHKS, CDR2 YYEKEE (reference sequence). The germline V and J ends were trimmed by 2 bases and 1 base, with 9 bases remaining between them. CDR3 loop: CASSFPFQNTEAFF. The CDR3 coding sequence is TGTGCCAGCAGCTTCCCCTTCCAGAACACTGAAGCTTTCTTT.

This clonotype has a count of ten or more. The V and J genes are TRBV10-3 and TRBJ2-5; unclear D gene. Germline-derived CDR1 and CDR2 are ENHRY and SYGVKD. With 4 bases removed from V and 1 base from J, the gap between germline ends came to 10 bases. The CDR3 covers 14 residues. As DNA, the CDR3 is TGTGCCATCAGTGGGTCCGGGTCCCAAGAGACCCAGTACTTC. It yields the protein CAISGSGSQETQYF.

This clonotype was counted many times. This CDR3 reads CASSVFGGDTQYF. In nucleotides, the CDR3 is TGTGCCAGCAGCGTCTTTGGGGGAGATACGCAGTATTTT. The chain is built from TRBV9 and TRBJ2-3, with D possibly being TRBD1 or TRBD2 (5 bases each). V dropped 2 bases and J dropped 5 bases, with 9 bases sitting between them. Germline V CDR1 and CDR2: SGDLS, YYNGEE. The CDR3 spans 13 residues.

The sample holds many counts of this clonotype. The rearrangement links TRBV14 to TRBJ2-1; D is possibly TRBD1 or TRBD2 (5 bases each). Germline V CDR1 and CDR2: SGHDN, FVKESK. The CDR3 extends over 15 amino acids. V lost 1 base, J lost 6 bases, and 13 bases lay in between. This chain's CDR3 is CASSQVWGIVNEQFF. CDR3 DNA: TGTGCCAGCAGCCAAGTGTGGGGGATCGTCAATGAGCAGTTCTTC.

The V and J genes are TRBV12-3 or TRBV12-4 and TRBJ1-2; D gene ambiguous. With 7 bases removed from V and 4 bases from J, the gap between germline ends came to 13 bases. The CDR3 length is 13 residues. CDR3 loop: CASTHTDIYGYTF. The CDR3 bases are TGTGCCAGCACCCACACGGATATCTATGGCTACACCTTC.

In this sample, this clonotype turned up many times. This chain's CDR3 is CASRQTSGRAGEQYF. Here the CDR3 DNA reads TGTGCCAGCAGACAGACTAGCGGGAGGGCTGGAGAGCAGTACTTC. The gene calls are TRBV6-1 and TRBJ2-7; 14 bases line up with TRBD2. V lost 6 bases to trimming and J lost 7 bases; unmatched junction nucleotides: 8. The CDR3 runs to 15 residues. CDR1 and CDR2 from the germline V gene are MNHNS and SASEGT.

This chain joins TRBV7-9 and TRBJ1-1, with D tentatively TRBD1 (5 bases). This CDR3 is 14 amino acids long. CDR1 is SEHNR and CDR2 is FQNEAQ in the germline V gene (reference sequence). Trimming took 1 base from V and 1 from J, leaving 7 bases between them. The CDR3 nucleotides read TGTGCCAGCAGCTTAGTCCAGGGGAACACTGAAGCTTTCTTT. Amino acid sequence: CASSLVQGNTEAFF.

V is TRBV5-5 and J is TRBJ2-7, with TRBD1 as a possible D gene (6 bases). Trimming took 1 base from V and 6 from J, leaving 17 bases between them. The V gene's germline CDR1 is SGHKS and CDR2 YYEKEE (reference sequence). CDR3 size: 15 residues. CDR3 bases: TGTGCCAGCAGCTTGAAAGGGACACAGGGCCGCGAGCAGTACTTC. This encodes CASSLKGTQGREQYF.

The chain recombines TRBV12-3 or TRBV12-4 with TRBJ1-3, with D tentatively TRBD1 (5 bases). Trimming removed 4 bases from V and 0 bases from J, with 16 bases in between. The CDR3 covers 17 residues. CDR3 in DNA: TGTGCCAGCAGTTCCCTGACAGCCGGGAACTCTGGAAACACCATATATTTT. It specifies CASSSLTAGNSGNTIYF.